This entry is about one T cell receptor (beta chain). Its specificity is unknown. This may be a read error, as it is one base from a much larger clone. Sequencing used immunoSEQ multiplex PCR; TCRdb keeps in-frame clones, though not all of them. The profile covers approximately 1,000,000 clones, with about 84% appearing a single time and under 0.6% taken by the ten largest. The data stem from a study of shared clonotypes between healthy human individuals. From germline, CDR1 is SNHLY and CDR2 FYNNEI. The CDR3 is made up of 13 amino acids. Trimming cost V 6 bases and J 4 bases; bases outside gene matches: 5. Caucasian adults living in Nashville, Tennessee, provided all samples. Study observations and caveats: Rarefaction showed sorted-subset sequencing was incomplete despite large depth. For naive CD4 cells, approximately 4.8% of clonotypes were shared across a handful of donors.

The sequencing sample was made of memory CD4+ T cells from PBMCs. Subset: CD45RA-negative fraction. This clonotype was sampled from a man younger than 30 in good health. Some clones in this sample may be carry-over from other donors' samples. This chain joins TRBV2 and TRBJ2-7; the match to TRBD1 covers 8 bases. The CDR3 sequence: CASRRDRSYEQYF. The CDR3 bases are TGTGCCAGCAGACGGGACAGGTCGTACGAGCAGTACTTC.